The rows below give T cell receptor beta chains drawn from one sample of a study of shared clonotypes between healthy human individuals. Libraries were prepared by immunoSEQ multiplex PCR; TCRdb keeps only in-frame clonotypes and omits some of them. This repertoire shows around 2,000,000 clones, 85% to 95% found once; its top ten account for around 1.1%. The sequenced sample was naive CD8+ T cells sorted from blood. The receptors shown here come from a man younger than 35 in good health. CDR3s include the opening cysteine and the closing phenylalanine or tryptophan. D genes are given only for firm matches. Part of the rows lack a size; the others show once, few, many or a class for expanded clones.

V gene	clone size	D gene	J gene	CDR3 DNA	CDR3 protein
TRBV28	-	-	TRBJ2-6	TGTGCCAGCAGTTTATGGGAGGACATCAGCTCTGGGGCCAACGTCCTGACTTTC	CASSLWEDISSGANVLTF
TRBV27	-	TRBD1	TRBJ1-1	TGTGCCAGCAGGGCCACAGGGGGCCCCTACGTTAACACTGAAGCTTTCTTT	CASRATGGPYVNTEAFF
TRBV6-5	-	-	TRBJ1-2	TGTGCCAGCAGTTACTCAAGGGACGGTCACTATGGCTACACCTTC	CASSYSRDGHYGYTF
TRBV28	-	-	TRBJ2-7	TGTGCCAGCAGTTTAAGTCAGCCTGGGGTCTACGAGCAGTACTTC	CASSLSQPGVYEQYF
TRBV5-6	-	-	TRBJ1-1	TGTGCCAGTGGGATTGAAGGGAACACTGAAGCTTTCTTT	CASGIEGNTEAFF
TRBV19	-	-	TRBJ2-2	TGTGCCAGTAGCCCGGCTCCCTCAAGCGATCCGAACACCGGGGAGCTGTTTTTT	CASSPAPSSDPNTGELFF
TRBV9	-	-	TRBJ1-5	TGTGCCAGCAGCGCGTGGGCAGGGGATTACGGCAGTCAGCCCCAGCATTTT	CASSAWAGDYGSQPQHF
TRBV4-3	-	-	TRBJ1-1	TGCGCCAGCAGCCTACGAGGTGGGGAATACACTGAAGCTTTCTTT	CASSLRGGEYTEAFF
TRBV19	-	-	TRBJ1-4	TGTGCCAGTAGTGAAATCCGGGAACAGGATGAAAAACTGTTTTTT	CASSEIREQDEKLFF
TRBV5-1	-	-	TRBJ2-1	TGCGCCAGCAGCCGGACTGACTCCTACAATGAGCAGTTCTTC	CASSRTDSYNEQFF
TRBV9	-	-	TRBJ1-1	TGTGCCAGCAGCCCGGGCCCGAACACTGAAGCTTTCTTT	CASSPGPNTEAFF
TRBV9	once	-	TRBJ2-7	TGTGCCAGCAGCGTAGGCGTACAGGGATACGAGCAGTACTTC	CASSVGVQGYEQYF
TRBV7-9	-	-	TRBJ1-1	TGTGCCAGCAGCCACGGACGAACTGAAGCTTTCTTT	CASSHGRTEAFF
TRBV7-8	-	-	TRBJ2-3	TGTGCCAGCAGCCTATCCCTGTCCGGGTTGCCCACAGATACGCAGTATTTT	CASSLSLSGLPTDTQYF
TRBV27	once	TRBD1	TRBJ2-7	TGTGCCAGCAGTTGGTCGACAGGGGGCTACGAGCAGTACTTC	CASSWSTGGYEQYF
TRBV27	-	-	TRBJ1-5	TGTGCCAGCAGTTCCTCAAGCAATCAGCCCCAGCATTTT	CASSSSSNQPQHF
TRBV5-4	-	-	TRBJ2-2	TGTGCCAGCAGCTTGATGACCGGGGAGCTGTTTTTT	CASSLMTGELFF
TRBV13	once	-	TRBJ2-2	TGTGCCAGCAGCTTAGGGCCCCCGGGACGGGAGAACACCGGGGAGCTGTTTTTT	CASSLGPPGRENTGELFF
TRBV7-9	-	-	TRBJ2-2	TGTGCCAGCAGCTTACACGGGGAGCTGTTTTTT	CASSLHGELFF
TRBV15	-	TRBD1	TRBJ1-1	TGTGCCACCAGCAGCCCGGACAGGGCGAACACTGAAGCTTTCTTT	CATSSPDRANTEAFF
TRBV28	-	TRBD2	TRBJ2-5	TGTGCCAGCAAAGTGGGGGGGGAACAAGAGACCCAGTACTTC	CASKVGGEQETQYF
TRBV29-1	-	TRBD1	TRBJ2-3	TGCAGCGTCGTCCCGGGACAGGAGGGAGTGGATACGCAGTATTTT	CSVVPGQEGVDTQYF
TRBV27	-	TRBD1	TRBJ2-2	TGTGCCAGCAGTTTATCACGGGACAGCGGGGAGCTGTTTTTT	CASSLSRDSGELFF
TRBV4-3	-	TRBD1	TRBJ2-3	TGCGCCAGCAGCCAAGAAGTAGGGACAGGGATCGAAGATACGCAGTATTTT	CASSQEVGTGIEDTQYF
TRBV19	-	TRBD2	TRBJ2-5	TGTGCCAGTAGTATAGACCGGACTAGAAAGGAGACCCAGTACTTC	CASSIDRTRKETQYF
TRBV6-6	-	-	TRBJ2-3	TGTGCCAGCAGTTCCCGATGGGGGTCGTCGGCAGATACGCAGTATTTT	CASSSRWGSSADTQYF
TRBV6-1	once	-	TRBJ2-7	TGTGCCAGCAGTCACAGGGATCCCTACGAGCAGTACTTC	CASSHRDPYEQYF
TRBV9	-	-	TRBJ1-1	TGTGCCAGCAGCGTAGCCGGGGGAGGACGAACTGAAGCTTTCTTT	CASSVAGGGRTEAFF
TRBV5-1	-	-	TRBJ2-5	TGCGCCAGCAGCTTGGCGCCCGAGTACCAAGAGACCCAGTACTTC	CASSLAPEYQETQYF
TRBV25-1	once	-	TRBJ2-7	TGTGCCAGCAGTGAGCGTAGTGGGGGCCTGGACGAGCAGTACTTC	CASSERSGGLDEQYF
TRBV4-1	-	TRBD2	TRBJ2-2	TGCGCCAGCAGCCAAGGTGCGGGAGTGAACACCGGGGAGCTGTTTTTT	CASSQGAGVNTGELFF
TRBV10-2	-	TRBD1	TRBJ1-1	TGCGCCAGCAGGGCTACGACAGGGGAGAACACTGAAGCTTTCTTT	CASRATTGENTEAFF
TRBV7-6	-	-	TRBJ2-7	TGTGCCAGCAGCTTAGATGACGGAACCTACGAGCAGTACTTC	CASSLDDGTYEQYF
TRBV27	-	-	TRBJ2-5	TGTGCCAGCAGCCCCCTAGACGCAGGAGGATCGGAGACCCAGTACTTC	CASSPLDAGGSETQYF